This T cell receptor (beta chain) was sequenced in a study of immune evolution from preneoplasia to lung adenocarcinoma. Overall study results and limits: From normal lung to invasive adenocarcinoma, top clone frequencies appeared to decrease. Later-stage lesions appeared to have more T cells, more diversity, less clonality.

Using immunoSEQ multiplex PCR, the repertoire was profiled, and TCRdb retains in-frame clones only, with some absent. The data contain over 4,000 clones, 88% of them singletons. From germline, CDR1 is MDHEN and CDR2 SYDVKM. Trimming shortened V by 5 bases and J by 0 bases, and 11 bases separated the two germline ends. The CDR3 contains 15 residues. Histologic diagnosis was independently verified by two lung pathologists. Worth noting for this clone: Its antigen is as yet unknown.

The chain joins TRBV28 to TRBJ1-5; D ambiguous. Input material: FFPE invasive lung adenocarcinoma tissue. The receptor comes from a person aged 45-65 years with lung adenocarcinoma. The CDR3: CASSPPRASNQPQHF. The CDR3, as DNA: TGTGCCAGCAGTCCGCCGCGGGCTAGCAATCAGCCCCAGCATTTT.